The rows below give T cell receptor beta chains drawn from one sample of a study of blood T cell repertoires in COVID-19. The method was immunoSEQ multiplex PCR; TCRdb's version includes in-frame clones alone and lacks a portion of them. The table lists hundreds of thousands of clones, 88% of them singletons, with under 1.5% in the top ten. Material: peripheral blood. The receptors shown here come from an elderly man with acute or convalescent COVID-19. The CDR3 runs from the conserved cysteine through the conserved F or W. The D gene is left open where the match is weak. Not all rows give a size; the values are once, few, many and, for expanded clones, a class.

d_call: .; cdr3_length: 14; v_call: TRBV7-3; j_call: TRBJ1-6; clone_size: .; cdr3_aa: CASSISGVNSPLHF; cdr3_nt: TGTGCCAGCAGCATATCAGGGGTAAATTCACCCCTCCACTTT
d_call: TRBD2; cdr3_length: 15; v_call: TRBV19; j_call: TRBJ2-2; clone_size: .; cdr3_aa: CAISSGRANTGELFF; cdr3_nt: TGTGCCATTAGTAGCGGGAGAGCGAACACCGGGGAGCTGTTTTTT
d_call: TRBD1; cdr3_length: 16; v_call: TRBV18; j_call: TRBJ1-4; clone_size: once; cdr3_aa: CASSLDRAGVSEKLFF; cdr3_nt: TGTGCCAGCTCACTTGACAGGGCCGGTGTTAGTGAAAAACTGTTTTTT
d_call: TRBD1; cdr3_length: 16; v_call: TRBV19; j_call: TRBJ1-5; clone_size: .; cdr3_aa: CASSSQGASGTQPQHF; cdr3_nt: TGTGCCAGTTCCTCGCAGGGGGCATCAGGGACCCAGCCCCAGCATTTT
d_call: TRBD1; cdr3_length: 14; v_call: TRBV27; j_call: TRBJ1-1; clone_size: .; cdr3_aa: CASSSQGARAEAFF; cdr3_nt: TGTGCCAGCAGTTCCCAGGGGGCGCGGGCTGAAGCTTTCTTT
d_call: TRBD2; cdr3_length: 19; v_call: TRBV7-9; j_call: TRBJ2-3; clone_size: .; cdr3_aa: CASRRKGTSGRSSTDTQYF; cdr3_nt: TGTGCCAGCAGACGCAAAGGGACTAGCGGGCGTTCTAGCACAGATACGCAGTATTTT
d_call: .; cdr3_length: 18; v_call: TRBV12-1; j_call: TRBJ2-2; clone_size: .; cdr3_aa: CASSFAKWAGGRTGELFF; cdr3_nt: TGTGCCAGCAGCTTTGCGAAGTGGGCAGGGGGGCGGACCGGGGAGCTGTTTTTT
d_call: .; cdr3_length: 15; v_call: TRBV5-1; j_call: TRBJ2-5; clone_size: few; cdr3_aa: CASRRGRGTQETQYF; cdr3_nt: TGCGCCAGCAGGAGAGGACGGGGGACCCAAGAGACCCAGTACTTC
d_call: TRBD2; cdr3_length: 13; v_call: TRBV29-1; j_call: TRBJ2-2; clone_size: .; cdr3_aa: CSVRASGAGELFF; cdr3_nt: TGCAGCGTTCGGGCTAGCGGAGCCGGGGAGCTGTTTTTT
d_call: TRBD1; cdr3_length: 13; v_call: TRBV29-1; j_call: TRBJ2-1; clone_size: .; cdr3_aa: CSVGQGSYNEQFF; cdr3_nt: TGCAGCGTCGGACAGGGATCCTACAATGAGCAGTTCTTC
d_call: .; cdr3_length: 12; v_call: TRBV11-2; j_call: TRBJ2-1; clone_size: .; cdr3_aa: CASSSTSNEQFF; cdr3_nt: TGTGCCAGCAGCTCCACAAGCAATGAGCAGTTCTTC
d_call: TRBD1; cdr3_length: 16; v_call: TRBV7-2; j_call: TRBJ1-5; clone_size: .; cdr3_aa: CASSLMSDRGNQPQHF; cdr3_nt: TGTGCCAGCAGCTTAATGTCCGACAGGGGCAATCAGCCCCAGCATTTT
d_call: .; cdr3_length: 14; v_call: TRBV28; j_call: TRBJ1-2; clone_size: .; cdr3_aa: CASSLAGVDYGYTF; cdr3_nt: TGTGCCAGCAGTTTAGCCGGGGTGGACTATGGCTACACCTTC
d_call: TRBD1; cdr3_length: 15; v_call: TRBV5-1; j_call: TRBJ2-1; clone_size: .; cdr3_aa: CASSPGGGSYNEQFF; cdr3_nt: TGCGCCAGCAGCCCAGGGGGCGGGTCCTACAATGAGCAGTTCTTC
d_call: TRBD1; cdr3_length: 14; v_call: TRBV11-1; j_call: TRBJ1-2; clone_size: .; cdr3_aa: CASSRRDSQHGYTF; cdr3_nt: TGTGCCAGCAGCAGACGGGACAGTCAGCATGGCTACACCTTC
d_call: TRBD2; cdr3_length: 16; v_call: TRBV4-3; j_call: TRBJ2-1; clone_size: once; cdr3_aa: CASSQDPGLADNEQFF; cdr3_nt: TGCGCCAGCAGCCAAGATCCGGGACTAGCCGATAATGAGCAGTTCTTC
d_call: TRBD1; cdr3_length: 16; v_call: TRBV4-1; j_call: TRBJ2-3; clone_size: .; cdr3_aa: CASSLITGAGTDTQYF; cdr3_nt: TGCGCCAGCAGCCTGATCACAGGGGCGGGCACAGATACGCAGTATTTT
d_call: TRBD1; cdr3_length: 15; v_call: TRBV9; j_call: TRBJ1-6; clone_size: .; cdr3_aa: CASSPRTGGVSPLHF; cdr3_nt: TGTGCCAGCAGCCCCCGGACAGGCGGGGTTTCACCCCTCCACTTT
d_call: .; cdr3_length: 16; v_call: TRBV6-2/TRBV6-3; j_call: TRBJ2-5; clone_size: .; cdr3_aa: CASSYSGGAQYETQYF; cdr3_nt: TGTGCCAGCAGTTACTCTGGAGGGGCACAATATGAGACCCAGTACTTC
d_call: .; cdr3_length: 14; v_call: TRBV7-2; j_call: TRBJ2-7; clone_size: .; cdr3_aa: CASSLGERVYEQYF; cdr3_nt: TGTGCCAGCAGCTTGGGAGAGAGGGTCTACGAGCAGTACTTC
d_call: TRBD2; cdr3_length: 17; v_call: TRBV11-2; j_call: TRBJ2-1; clone_size: .; cdr3_aa: CASSLEYGTSVLEEQFF; cdr3_nt: TGTGCCAGCAGCTTAGAATACGGGACTAGCGTCTTAGAGGAGCAGTTCTTC
d_call: .; cdr3_length: 13; v_call: TRBV12-3/TRBV12-4; j_call: TRBJ2-5; clone_size: .; cdr3_aa: CASSREPQETQYF; cdr3_nt: TGTGCCAGCAGTCGGGAACCCCAAGAGACCCAGTACTTC
d_call: .; cdr3_length: 14; v_call: TRBV7-8; j_call: TRBJ1-6; clone_size: .; cdr3_aa: CASSPSVGGSPLHF; cdr3_nt: TGTGCCAGCAGCCCGTCGGTCGGGGGTTCACCCCTCCACTTT
d_call: .; cdr3_length: 13; v_call: TRBV29-1; j_call: TRBJ2-3; clone_size: few; cdr3_aa: CSRTGVGTDTQYF; cdr3_nt: TGCAGCAGAACGGGGGTTGGAACAGATACGCAGTATTTT
d_call: TRBD2; cdr3_length: 20; v_call: TRBV19; j_call: TRBJ2-1; clone_size: .; cdr3_aa: CASSTRSLAGLLSSYNEQFF; cdr3_nt: TGTGCCAGTAGTACTCGATCACTAGCGGGGCTCTTAAGCTCCTACAATGAGCAGTTCTTC
d_call: .; cdr3_length: 14; v_call: TRBV24-1; j_call: TRBJ2-5; clone_size: .; cdr3_aa: CATSDDRTVETQYF; cdr3_nt: TGTGCCACCAGTGATGATCGGACAGTAGAGACCCAGTACTTC
d_call: .; cdr3_length: 16; v_call: TRBV4-2; j_call: TRBJ1-3; clone_size: .; cdr3_aa: CASSQGGLDPGNTIYF; cdr3_nt: TGTGCCAGCAGCCAGGGGGGGTTGGACCCGGGGAACACCATATATTTT
d_call: .; cdr3_length: 15; v_call: TRBV3-1/TRBV3-2; j_call: TRBJ2-5; clone_size: .; cdr3_aa: CASSPGIRGKETQYF; cdr3_nt: TGTGCCAGCAGCCCGGGTATTAGGGGAAAAGAGACCCAGTACTTC
d_call: TRBD2; cdr3_length: 16; v_call: TRBV24-1; j_call: TRBJ2-1; clone_size: .; cdr3_aa: CATSDQTSGSAWEQFF; cdr3_nt: TGTGCCACCAGTGATCAGACTAGCGGGAGTGCTTGGGAGCAGTTCTTC
d_call: TRBD1; cdr3_length: 17; v_call: TRBV4-3; j_call: TRBJ1-2; clone_size: .; cdr3_aa: CASMPWVGTGADYGYTF; cdr3_nt: TGCGCCAGCATGCCCTGGGTGGGGACAGGGGCGGACTATGGCTACACCTTC
d_call: TRBD1; cdr3_length: 15; v_call: TRBV19; j_call: TRBJ1-1; clone_size: .; cdr3_aa: CASTTGRGSNTEAFF; cdr3_nt: TGTGCCAGTACCACGGGCAGGGGGTCGAACACTGAAGCTTTCTTT
d_call: .; cdr3_length: 20; v_call: TRBV4-1; j_call: TRBJ1-3; clone_size: .; cdr3_aa: CASSQDDGDSSASSGNTIYF; cdr3_nt: TGCGCCAGCAGCCAAGATGACGGAGACTCATCCGCCTCATCTGGAAACACCATATATTTT
d_call: .; cdr3_length: 13; v_call: TRBV27; j_call: TRBJ1-1; clone_size: .; cdr3_aa: CASSPLRGTEAFF; cdr3_nt: TGTGCCAGCTCCCCCCTCCGGGGGACTGAAGCTTTCTTT
d_call: .; cdr3_length: 16; v_call: TRBV6-6; j_call: TRBJ1-6; clone_size: .; cdr3_aa: CASSYSARRGNSPLHF; cdr3_nt: TGTGCCAGCAGTTACTCTGCCCGCCGAGGAAATTCACCCCTCCACTTT
d_call: .; cdr3_length: 16; v_call: TRBV10-3; j_call: TRBJ2-3; clone_size: .; cdr3_aa: CAISLGLGAGLGTQYF; cdr3_nt: TGTGCCATCAGTCTCGGACTCGGAGCGGGCCTTGGTACGCAGTATTTT
d_call: TRBD1; cdr3_length: 14; v_call: TRBV29-1; j_call: TRBJ2-3; clone_size: .; cdr3_aa: CSVEGQGGTDTQYF; cdr3_nt: TGCAGCGTTGAGGGACAGGGGGGAACAGATACGCAGTATTTT
d_call: .; cdr3_length: 13; v_call: TRBV12-3/TRBV12-4; j_call: TRBJ2-5; clone_size: .; cdr3_aa: CASNEQVRETQYF; cdr3_nt: TGTGCCAGCAATGAACAGGTCAGGGAGACCCAGTACTTC
d_call: .; cdr3_length: 15; v_call: TRBV18; j_call: TRBJ1-2; clone_size: .; cdr3_aa: CASSPPLRDHYGYTF; cdr3_nt: TGTGCCAGCTCACCACCATTGCGGGACCACTATGGCTACACCTTC
d_call: .; cdr3_length: 13; v_call: TRBV6-2/TRBV6-3; j_call: TRBJ1-2; clone_size: .; cdr3_aa: CASSRGTGPFYTF; cdr3_nt: TGTGCCAGCAGCCGAGGGACTGGTCCCTTCTACACCTTC
d_call: .; cdr3_length: 12; v_call: TRBV15; j_call: TRBJ1-4; clone_size: .; cdr3_aa: CATSSQRVRLFF; cdr3_nt: TGTGCCACCAGCAGCCAACGCGTCCGACTGTTTTTT
d_call: .; cdr3_length: 14; v_call: TRBV6-2/TRBV6-3; j_call: TRBJ2-5; clone_size: .; cdr3_aa: CASSYWQGRETQYF; cdr3_nt: TGTGCCAGCAGTTACTGGCAGGGGAGAGAGACCCAGTACTTC
d_call: TRBD2; cdr3_length: 15; v_call: TRBV7-2; j_call: TRBJ2-4; clone_size: .; cdr3_aa: CASSAHPSGKNIQYF; cdr3_nt: TGTGCCAGCAGCGCCCACCCTAGCGGAAAAAACATTCAGTACTTC
d_call: TRBD1; cdr3_length: 16; v_call: TRBV7-8; j_call: TRBJ1-6; clone_size: .; cdr3_aa: CASSLIQGENNSPLHF; cdr3_nt: TGTGCCAGCAGCTTAATACAGGGGGAAAATAATTCACCCCTCCACTTT
d_call: .; cdr3_length: 13; v_call: TRBV12-3/TRBV12-4; j_call: TRBJ2-2; clone_size: .; cdr3_aa: CASSLLGAGELFF; cdr3_nt: TGTGCCAGCAGTTTACTCGGAGCCGGGGAGCTGTTTTTT
d_call: .; cdr3_length: 16; v_call: TRBV28; j_call: TRBJ1-6; clone_size: .; cdr3_aa: CASSSGIRGVNSPLHF; cdr3_nt: TGTGCCAGCAGCTCCGGAATCAGGGGTGTCAATTCACCCCTCCACTTT
d_call: TRBD1; cdr3_length: 17; v_call: TRBV19; j_call: TRBJ1-2; clone_size: .; cdr3_aa: CASSSPGQGARRYGYTF; cdr3_nt: TGTGCCAGTAGTAGCCCGGGACAGGGGGCGAGGCGCTATGGCTACACCTTC
d_call: TRBD2; cdr3_length: 18; v_call: TRBV4-2; j_call: TRBJ2-7; clone_size: once; cdr3_aa: CASSPHIASGLFSYEQYF; cdr3_nt: TGTGCCAGCAGCCCCCATATTGCTAGCGGGTTATTCTCCTACGAGCAGTACTTC
d_call: .; cdr3_length: 17; v_call: TRBV5-1; j_call: TRBJ2-4; clone_size: .; cdr3_aa: CASSPDSLSLAKNIQYF; cdr3_nt: TGCGCCAGCAGCCCGGACAGCCTATCCTTAGCCAAAAACATTCAGTACTTC
d_call: .; cdr3_length: 15; v_call: TRBV11-2; j_call: TRBJ1-4; clone_size: .; cdr3_aa: CASSLVRGEDEKLFF; cdr3_nt: TGTGCCAGCAGCTTAGTCCGGGGTGAGGATGAAAAACTGTTTTTT
d_call: .; cdr3_length: 15; v_call: TRBV4-3; j_call: TRBJ2-2; clone_size: .; cdr3_aa: CASSPSLSEGGELFF; cdr3_nt: TGCGCCAGCAGCCCCTCGCTCAGCGAGGGCGGGGAGCTGTTTTTT
d_call: TRBD2; cdr3_length: 18; v_call: TRBV7-9; j_call: TRBJ2-5; clone_size: .; cdr3_aa: CASSWTSGGAGFQETQYF; cdr3_nt: TGTGCCAGCAGCTGGACTAGCGGGGGGGCTGGTTTCCAAGAGACCCAGTACTTC
d_call: .; cdr3_length: 14; v_call: TRBV9; j_call: TRBJ2-5; clone_size: .; cdr3_aa: CASSVASGVETQYF; cdr3_nt: TGTGCCAGCAGCGTAGCCTCAGGGGTGGAGACCCAGTACTTC
d_call: .; cdr3_length: 14; v_call: TRBV9; j_call: TRBJ1-6; clone_size: .; cdr3_aa: CASSLTGLDSPLHF; cdr3_nt: TGTGCCAGCAGCCTAACAGGGTTGGATTCACCCCTCCACTTT
d_call: TRBD1; cdr3_length: 15; v_call: TRBV18; j_call: TRBJ2-1; clone_size: once; cdr3_aa: CASSHDRGLGNEQFF; cdr3_nt: TGTGCCAGCTCACATGACAGGGGGCTAGGCAATGAGCAGTTCTTC
d_call: TRBD2; cdr3_length: 18; v_call: TRBV4-2; j_call: TRBJ2-1; clone_size: .; cdr3_aa: CASSQDHGRRGGLNEQFF; cdr3_nt: TGTGCCAGCAGCCAAGATCATGGGCGGCGGGGGGGCCTCAATGAGCAGTTCTTC
d_call: .; cdr3_length: 14; v_call: TRBV5-1; j_call: TRBJ2-5; clone_size: .; cdr3_aa: CASSPSGGEETQYF; cdr3_nt: TGCGCCAGCAGCCCCAGCGGAGGGGAAGAGACCCAGTACTTC
d_call: TRBD2; cdr3_length: 16; v_call: TRBV11-2; j_call: TRBJ2-2; clone_size: .; cdr3_aa: CASSLRGTSGAGELFF; cdr3_nt: TGTGCCAGCAGCTTAAGGGGAACTAGCGGCGCCGGGGAGCTGTTTTTT
d_call: TRBD2; cdr3_length: 16; v_call: TRBV7-3; j_call: TRBJ2-2; clone_size: .; cdr3_aa: CASSWTSGIGTGELFF; cdr3_nt: TGTGCCAGCAGCTGGACTAGCGGGATAGGGACCGGGGAGCTGTTTTTT
d_call: .; cdr3_length: 16; v_call: TRBV5-4; j_call: TRBJ1-6; clone_size: .; cdr3_aa: CASSLDPAGINSPLHF; cdr3_nt: TGTGCCAGCAGCTTGGATCCGGCAGGGATTAATTCACCCCTCCACTTT
d_call: .; cdr3_length: 16; v_call: TRBV4-2; j_call: TRBJ1-4; clone_size: .; cdr3_aa: CASSQDKRRQNEKLFF; cdr3_nt: TGTGCCAGCAGCCAAGATAAGCGTCGGCAGAATGAAAAACTGTTTTTT